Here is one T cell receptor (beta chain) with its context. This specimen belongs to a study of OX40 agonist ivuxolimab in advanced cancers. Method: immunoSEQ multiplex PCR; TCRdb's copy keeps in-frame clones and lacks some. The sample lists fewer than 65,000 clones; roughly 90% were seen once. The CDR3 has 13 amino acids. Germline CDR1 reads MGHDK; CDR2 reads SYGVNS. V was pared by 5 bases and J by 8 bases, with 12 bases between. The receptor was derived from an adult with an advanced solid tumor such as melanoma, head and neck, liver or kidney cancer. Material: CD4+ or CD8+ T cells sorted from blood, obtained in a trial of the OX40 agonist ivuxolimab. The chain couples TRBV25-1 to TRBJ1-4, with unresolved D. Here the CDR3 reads CASSTVLQEKLFF. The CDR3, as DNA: TGTGCCAGCAGTACCGTTCTGCAAGAAAAACTGTTTTTT.